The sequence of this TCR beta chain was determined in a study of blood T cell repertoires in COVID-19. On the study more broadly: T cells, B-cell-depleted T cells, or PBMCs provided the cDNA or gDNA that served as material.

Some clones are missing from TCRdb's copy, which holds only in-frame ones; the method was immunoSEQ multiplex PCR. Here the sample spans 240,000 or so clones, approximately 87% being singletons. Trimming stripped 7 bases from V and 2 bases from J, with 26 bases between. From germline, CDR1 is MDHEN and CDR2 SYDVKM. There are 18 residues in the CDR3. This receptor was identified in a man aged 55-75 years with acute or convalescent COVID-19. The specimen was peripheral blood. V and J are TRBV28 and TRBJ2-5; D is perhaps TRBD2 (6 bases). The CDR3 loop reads CASTPPLTRVLRQETQYF. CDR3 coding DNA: TGTGCCAGCACCCCGCCCCTGACTAGAGTTTTGCGGCAAGAGACCCAGTACTTC.